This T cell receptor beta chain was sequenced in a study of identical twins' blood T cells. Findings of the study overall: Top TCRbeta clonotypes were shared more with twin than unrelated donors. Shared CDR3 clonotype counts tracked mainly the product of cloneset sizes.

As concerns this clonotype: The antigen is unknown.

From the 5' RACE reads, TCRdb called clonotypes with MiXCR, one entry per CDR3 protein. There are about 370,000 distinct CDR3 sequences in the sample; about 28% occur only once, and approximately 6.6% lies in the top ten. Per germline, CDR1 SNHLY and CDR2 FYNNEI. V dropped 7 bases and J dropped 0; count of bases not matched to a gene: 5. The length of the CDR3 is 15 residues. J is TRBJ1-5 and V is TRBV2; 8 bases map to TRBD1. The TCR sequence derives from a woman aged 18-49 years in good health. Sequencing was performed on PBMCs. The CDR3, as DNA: TGTGCCAGCAAGGACAGGGCCTATAGCAATCAGCCCCAGCATTTT. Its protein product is CASKDRAYSNQPQHF.